Below, 5 T cell receptor beta chains from the same sample are listed, as sequenced in a study of T cells in women clearing cervical HPV infection. Some clones are missing from TCRdb's copy, which holds only in-frame ones; the method was immunoSEQ multiplex PCR. The sample table sets out about 23,000 clones. Sequenced sample: blood buffy coat. These receptors were collected from a woman between 18 and 75 years old with a cervical HPV16 infection that either progressed to CIN3+ or cleared (not recorded which).

Worth noting for this clone: The CDR3 extends 3 residues past the end of the read, so its final part is completed from the germline J gene. J is TRBJ2-2 and V is TRBV7-2, with 7 bases fitting TRBD2. The germline V gene has CDR1 SGHTA and CDR2 FQGNSA. This CDR3 is built from 15 residues. The chain's CDR3 is CASSTGGGLNSPLFF. The CDR3 DNA, read in part, is TGTGCCAGCAGCACTGGGGGGGGGTTGAATTCACCG.

Partial CDR3 DNA: TGCAGTGGGAGTTCGGGACAGGGGGCTCATCAGCCC. It specifies CSGSSGQGAHQP. The whole CDR3 protein reads CSGSSGQGAHQPQHF. The chain is built from TRBV20-1 and TRBJ1-5; the match to TRBD1 covers 12 bases. With the read ending 3 residues before the CDR3 end, the germline J gene is used to fill in that end. There are 15 residues in the CDR3. The germline V gene encodes CDR1 DFQATT and CDR2 SNEGSKA (reference sequence). Germline trimming cut 7 bases from V and 5 bases from J; bases unmatched to any gene: 9.

As concerns this clone: Read coverage stops 3 residues before the CDR3 terminus; the germline J gene supplies the remainder. The gene calls are TRBV19 and TRBJ1-1; the D is unclear. Germline loops: CDR1 LNHDA, CDR2 SQIVND (reference sequence). This CDR3 region has 16 residues. The covered CDR3 bases are TGTGCCAGTAGTCCACTTTGGCGGGTGACGAACTTGGTA. Translated, it gives CASSPLWRVTNLV. The entire CDR3 reads CASSPLWRVTNLVAFF. The variable domain in full, completed from reference TRBV19 and TRBJ1-1, reads DGGITQSPKYLFRKEGQNVTLSCEQNLNHDAMYWYRQDPGQGLRLIYYSQIVNDFQKGDIAEGYSVSREKKESFPLTVTSAQKNPTAFYLCASSPLWRVTNLVAFFGQGTRLTVV.

With respect to this clone: The read ends 3 residues shy of where the CDR3 ends; the end is completed using the germline J gene. The gene calls are TRBV2 and TRBJ1-5; D remains ambiguous. The V gene's germline CDR1 is SNHLY and CDR2 FYNNEI. V shed 6 bases and J shed 0 bases, with 12 bases lying between them. This CDR3 has 15 residues. The CDR3 DNA, read in part, is TGTGCCAGCAGCCGAGAACGGGGTAGCAATCAGCCC. Protein sequence: CASSRERGSNQP. The entire CDR3 protein is CASSRERGSNQPQHF.

Points on this clone: Coverage ceases 3 residues before the CDR3 finishes, and the germline J gene fills in the end. J is TRBJ2-3 and V is TRBV5-4; D might be TRBD2 (6 bases). Trimming stripped 6 bases from V and 5 bases from J, with 19 bases between. The germline gives CDR1 SGHNT, CDR2 YYREEE (reference sequence). This CDR3 region has 15 residues. CDR3 DNA, as far as it was read: TGTGCCAGCACCAAGGAGGGTTCCTCCAGAGATACG. It is translated as CASTKEGSSRDT. The whole CDR3 reads CASTKEGSSRDTQYF.